This entry lists 27 T cell receptor beta chains sequenced from one sample in a study of molecular identifiers for immune sequencing clone quantification. TCRdb reprocessed the PCR reads via MiXCR and lists one record per CDR3 protein. The sample holds more than 550,000 distinct CDR3 sequences, roughly 23% seen once. The specimen sequenced was naive CD8+ T cells from blood, with Jurkat cell RNA spiked in. Regarding subset: FACS-sorted CD8+CD4-CCR7+CD45RA+ naive T cells. The source is a human donor in good health. Some libraries in this study had Jurkat cell RNA spiked in.

The chain recombines TRBV28 with TRBJ2-7; D might be TRBD1 (5 bases). Germline loops: CDR1 MDHEN, CDR2 SYDVKM. The CDR3 has 15 amino acids. V was shortened by 4 bases and J by 4 bases, with 17 bases between the two germline ends. The CDR3 bases are TGTGCCAGCAGTTCGACCCGGACATTAGGGTACGAGCAGTACTTC. Its translation is CASSSTRTLGYEQYF.

V usage is TRBV9 and J usage is TRBJ2-2; weak D call: TRBD1 (6 bases). The CDR3 runs to 16 residues. Germline lookup yields CDR1 SGDLS and CDR2 YYNGEE. The V gene lost 0 bases and the J gene lost 5 bases, with 14 bases spanning the gap. CDR3 bases: TGTGCCAGCAGCGTAGGAGGGGGAGTAAGGACCGGGGAGCTGTTTTTT. It yields the protein CASSVGGGVRTGELFF. Supplemented by reference TRBV9 and TRBJ2-2, the full variable domain reads DSGVTQTPKHLITATGQRVTLRCSPRSGDLSVYWYQQSLDQGLQFLIQYYNGEERAKGNILERFSAQQFPDLHSELNLSSLELGDSALYFCASSVGGGVRTGELFFGEGSRLTVL.

To note about this clonotype: With a much larger clone just one base away, this may be a read error. The V call is TRBV7-2, the J call TRBJ1-6, with D perhaps TRBD1 (5 bases). The V end was cut by 7 bases, the J end by 0 bases, with 10 bases between. Germline V lookup: CDR1 SGHTA, CDR2 FQGNSA. This CDR3 comprises 15 residues. The CDR3 DNA reads as TGTGCCAGCACCCCGACAGTCTCCTATAATTCACCCCTCCACTTT. Protein sequence: CASTPTVSYNSPLHF.

This sequence joins TRBV10-2 and TRBJ2-7, with 9 bases fitting TRBD2. CDR3 length: 15 amino acids. Germline loops: CDR1 WSHSY, CDR2 SAAADI. J gave up 6 bases and V 8 bases, and 14 bases lay outside the gene matches. The CDR3 sequence is CASYPSGGTAGEQYF. The CDR3 DNA is TGCGCCAGCTATCCAAGCGGGGGGACCGCCGGCGAGCAGTACTTC.

This clonotype was recorded a few times. V and J are TRBV12-3 or TRBV12-4 and TRBJ2-2; D is undetermined. The CDR3 sequence is 14 residues long. With 10 bases removed from V and 2 bases from J, the gap between germline ends came to 14 bases. The CDR3 DNA reads TGTGCCACGGTACTCTCTCTCAACACCGGGGAGCTGTTTTTT. It yields the protein CATVLSLNTGELFF.

In this sample, this clonotype turned up many times. V usage is TRBV7-9 and J usage is TRBJ1-1; the D is unclear. V was clipped by 9 bases and J by 3 bases, with 14 bases between them. This CDR3 is 13 amino acids long. Germline assignment: CDR1 SEHNR and CDR2 FQNEAQ (reference sequence). The CDR3 loop reads CASAPLEYTEAFF. CDR3 nucleotides: TGTGCCAGTGCCCCACTCGAGTACACTGAAGCTTTCTTT.

This clonotype was found once. A much larger clone is a single base away; this may be a read error. The chain uses TRBV4-3 and TRBJ2-7; 8 bases match TRBD1. This CDR3 contains 15 residues. With V trimmed by 2 bases and J by 5 bases, 8 bases remained unmatched. Germline values: CDR1 LGHNA, CDR2 YSLEER. The CDR3 region is CASSQIRTGNDEQYF. The CDR3 coding sequence is TGCGCCAGCAGCCAAATCAGGACAGGGAACGACGAGCAGTACTTC.

The gene calls are TRBV2 and TRBJ2-7; TRBD1 agrees at 8 bases. Trimming took 6 bases from V and 3 from J; bases not matched to a gene: 10. Germline CDR1 reads SNHLY; CDR2 reads FYNNEI. The CDR3 contains 15 residues. The CDR3 here is CASRDKRTGRYEQYF. For the CDR3, the DNA is TGTGCCAGCAGGGACAAACGGACAGGGCGCTACGAGCAGTACTTC.

This clonotype showed up just a few times. CDR3 DNA sequence: TGTGCCAGCAGTTCCCAGGGCTATCAGCCCCAGCATTTT. This translates into CASSSQGYQPQHF. The chain carries TRBV27 and TRBJ1-5; D is possibly TRBD1 (5 bases). Trimming removed 4 bases from V and 5 bases from J, with 9 bases in between. Per the germline V gene, CDR1 is MNHEY and CDR2 is SMNVEV (reference sequence). The CDR3 totals 13 residues.

In the case of this clonotype: Being one base from a much bigger clone, this may be a read error. This chain connects TRBV14 to TRBJ1-1; unclear D gene. Per germline, CDR1 SGHDN and CDR2 FVKESK. This CDR3 spans 14 amino acids. Trimming removed 1 base at V and 6 bases at J, with 12 bases between. The CDR3 DNA is TGTGCCAGCAGCCAAGGTGTGGGGTGGGCTGAAGCTTTCTTT. It yields the protein CASSQGVGWAEAFF.

V gene TRBV19 combines with J gene TRBJ2-7; perhaps TRBD1 as D (6 bases). V was shortened by 3 bases and J by 3 bases, with 9 bases between the two germline ends. Germline V gives CDR1 LNHDA, CDR2 SQIVND (reference sequence). The CDR3 sequence is 13 residues long. As DNA, the CDR3 is TGTGCCAGTAGTATGGGACACGACTACGAGCAGTACTTC. This codes for CASSMGHDYEQYF.

Here the CDR3 DNA reads TGTGCCAGCAGTGAAGAAGGTTCGACGGGAAATGAAAAACTGTTTTTT. Its protein is CASSEEGSTGNEKLFF. The rearrangement joins TRBV6-1 to TRBJ1-4; D call uncertain. V was shortened by 1 base and J by 5 bases, with 14 bases between the two germline ends. The CDR3 has 16 amino acids. From germline, CDR1 is MNHNS and CDR2 SASEGT.

The V call is TRBV7-9, the J call TRBJ2-5; 16 nucleotides line up with TRBD2. This CDR3 contains 17 residues. Germline-derived CDR1 and CDR2 are SEHNR and FQNEAQ (reference sequence). V dropped 5 bases and J dropped 5; count of bases not matched to a gene: 8. The CDR3 is CASSATGTSGRVETQYF. The CDR3 bases are TGTGCCAGCAGCGCTACCGGGACTAGCGGGAGGGTTGAGACCCAGTACTTC.

With respect to this clonotype: One base away lies a much larger clone, so this may be a sequencing read error. The V gene is TRBV29-1, the J gene TRBJ2-7, with D perhaps assigned TRBD1 or TRBD2 (6 bases each). The CDR3 length is 12 residues. Germline V gene data show CDR1 as SQVTM and CDR2 as ANQGSEA. The chain's CDR3 is CIATGRSDEQYF. Written as DNA, the CDR3 is TGCATCGCCACAGGGAGGTCGGACGAGCAGTACTTC.

The chain carries TRBV4-1 and TRBJ2-2; D possibly corresponds to TRBD2 (6 bases). Trimming took 1 base from V and 3 from J, leaving 9 bases between them. The CDR3 consists of 15 residues. The germline V gene encodes CDR1 MGHRA and CDR2 YSYEKL. The CDR3 region has the DNA TGCGCCAGCAGCCAAGTGACTAGTTACACCGGGGAGCTGTTTTTT. Its protein is CASSQVTSYTGELFF.

The rearrangement uses TRBV9 and TRBJ2-1, with TRBD2 matching 8 bases. The CDR3 is made up of 15 amino acids. Per germline, CDR1 SGDLS and CDR2 YYNGEE. The ends lost 0 bases at V and 12 bases at J; junction bases unmatched: 11. The CDR3 bases are TGTGCCAGCAGCGTAGCGAGCGGGAGCGGGGGTGGGCAGTTCTTC. It encodes CASSVASGSGGGQFF.

V usage is TRBV27 and J usage is TRBJ1-1; possibly TRBD1 for D (6 bases). Germline V gives CDR1 MNHEY, CDR2 SMNVEV (reference sequence). Trimming took off 5 bases at V and 4 bases at J, with 11 bases between the two ends. There are 13 residues in the CDR3. CDR3 coding DNA: TGTGCCAGCAGTGTAAGGGGGGGCACTGAAGCTTTCTTT. It is translated as CASSVRGGTEAFF.

This chain uses TRBV5-5 with TRBJ2-7; the D gene could be TRBD1 or TRBD2 (5 bases each). Germline CDR1 and CDR2: SGHKS and YYEKEE (reference sequence). The length of the CDR3 is 12 residues. The V and J ends lost 4 bases and 7 bases respectively, with 12 bases between them. The CDR3 bases are TGTGCCAGCAGCACGGACACGGGGGAGCAGTACTTC. This codes for CASSTDTGEQYF.

This clonotype was seen a handful of times. The V call is TRBV20-1, the J call TRBJ1-1; D unresolved. Trimming left V 0 bases short and J 1 base short, with 9 bases between. This CDR3 region has 14 residues. Germline V gene sequence: CDR1 DFQATT, CDR2 SNEGSKA (reference sequence). The DNA for the CDR3 is TGCAGTGCTAGAGATTTCCACTCGAACACTGAAGCTTTCTTT. Its translation: CSARDFHSNTEAFF.

The V call is TRBV27, the J call TRBJ1-5; D is unclear. Trimming removed 0 bases at V and 7 bases at J, with 10 bases between. The CDR3 has 14 residues. The germline gives CDR1 MNHEY, CDR2 SMNVEV (reference sequence). CDR3 amino acids: CASSLSDPRQPQHF. CDR3 in DNA: TGTGCCAGCAGTTTATCGGACCCGAGGCAGCCCCAGCATTTT.

This clonotype showed up many times. The chain uses TRBV6-6 and TRBJ2-7; the D gene is possibly TRBD1 (6 bases). Deletions cut 3 bases from V and 6 bases from J, with 15 bases between. The V gene's germline CDR1 is MNHNY and CDR2 SVGAGI (reference sequence). The CDR3 consists of 14 residues. The CDR3 coding sequence is TGTGCCAGCAGTTATTACAGGGACCTTGCCGAGCAGTACTTC. This translates into CASSYYRDLAEQYF.

V and J are TRBV6-5 and TRBJ1-6, with 11 bases lining up with TRBD1. The CDR3 contains 18 residues. V shed 0 bases, J shed 3 bases, and the junction held 4 bases outside the gene matches. Looked up from germline, CDR1 is MNHEY and CDR2 is SVGAGI. The CDR3 bases are TGTGCCAGCAGTTACTCTGCTGGGACAGGGGGCTATAATTCACCCCTCCACTTT. It specifies CASSYSAGTGGYNSPLHF.

The V gene is TRBV23-1, the J gene TRBJ2-2; D possibly corresponds to TRBD2 (5 bases). TRBV23-1 is given ORF status, its function remaining uncertain. This CDR3 is 15 amino acids long. The germline V and J ends were trimmed by 7 bases and 2 bases, with 14 bases remaining between them. Here the CDR3 DNA reads TGCGCCAGCACAGTCATCGAGGGAAACACCGGGGAGCTGTTTTTT. This translates into CASTVIEGNTGELFF.

V and J are TRBV4-3 and TRBJ1-3, with D perhaps matching TRBD1 (6 bases). Germline assignment: CDR1 LGHNA and CDR2 YSLEER. V gave up 0 bases and J gave up 6 bases, with 15 bases separating them. The CDR3 is 16 amino acids. CDR3 DNA sequence: TGCGCCAGCAGCCAAGATTTCGGGGGGCTGGAAAACACCATATATTTT. This sequence encodes CASSQDFGGLENTIYF.

V gene TRBV11-2 combines with J gene TRBJ2-2; 9 nucleotides match TRBD1. V lost 0 bases, J lost 6 bases, and 11 bases stayed unmatched. The CDR3 has 18 residues. Germline V gene sequence: CDR1 SGHAT, CDR2 FQNNGV. In DNA form, the CDR3 reads TGTGCCAGCAGCTTAGATCGATGGACAGGGGTTAGGTCCGGGGAGCTGTTTTTT. Protein product: CASSLDRWTGVRSGELFF.

This clonotype was observed many times. V and J are TRBV7-9 and TRBJ2-7, with D unclear. The V end lost 4 bases, the J end lost 3 bases, and 7 bases lay between the germline ends. The germline CDR1 and CDR2 sequences are SEHNR and FQNEAQ (reference sequence). The CDR3 extends over 12 amino acids. This CDR3 reads CASSSSLYEQYF. DNA of the CDR3: TGTGCCAGCAGCTCCTCGCTCTACGAGCAGTACTTC.

In its sample, this clonotype was seen many times. The rearrangement uses TRBV28 and TRBJ1-3; D remains ambiguous. The CDR3 runs 13 residues. Germline V gene sequence: CDR1 MDHEN, CDR2 SYDVKM. The germline V and J ends were trimmed by 4 bases and 3 bases, with 7 bases remaining between them. In nucleotides, the CDR3 is TGTGCCAGCAGTTCCCAAGTTGGAAACACCATATATTTT. It encodes CASSSQVGNTIYF.